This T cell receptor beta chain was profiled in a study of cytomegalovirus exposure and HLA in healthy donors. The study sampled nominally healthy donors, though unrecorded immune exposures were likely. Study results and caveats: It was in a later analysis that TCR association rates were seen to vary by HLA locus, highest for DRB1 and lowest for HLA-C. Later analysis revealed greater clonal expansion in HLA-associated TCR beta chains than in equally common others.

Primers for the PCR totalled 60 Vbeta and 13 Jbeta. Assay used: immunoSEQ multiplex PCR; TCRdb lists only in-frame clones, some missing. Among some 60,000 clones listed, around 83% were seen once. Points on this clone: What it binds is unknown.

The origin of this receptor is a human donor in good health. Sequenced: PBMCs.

CDR3 DNA sequence: TGTGCCAGCCGACGGGACAAACACACTGAAGCTTTCTTT. This gives the protein CASRRDKHTEAFF. The V gene is TRBV13, the J gene TRBJ1-1; D possibly corresponds to TRBD1 (6 bases). Germline V gene data show CDR1 as PRHDT and CDR2 as FYEKMQ (reference sequence). This CDR3 is built from 13 residues. Trimming removed 8 bases from V and 3 bases from J, with 13 bases in between.